The T cell receptor beta chain described here comes from a study of shared clonotypes between healthy human individuals. The table lists this clone with a few counts. Trimming left V 0 bases short and J 0 bases short, with 6 bases between. The germline V gene encodes CDR1 SGHAT and CDR2 FQNNGV. The CDR3 totals 15 residues. TCRdb keeps only in-frame clones here, not all; method: immunoSEQ multiplex PCR. The sample holds roughly 700,000 clones, around two thirds seen once. The source material was memory CD4+ T cells sorted from blood. This sample's subset: CD45RA-negative fraction. This TCR was sampled from a woman in her thirties in good health. The V and J genes are TRBV11-2 and TRBJ2-4, with no clear D. This CDR3 reads CASSLDRLAKNIQYF. The CDR3 region has the DNA TGTGCCAGCAGCTTAGATCGTTTAGCCAAAAACATTCAGTACTTC. The full variable domain, rest sourced from reference TRBV11-2 and TRBJ2-4, is EAGVAQSPRYKIIEKRQSVAFWCNPISGHATLYWYQQILGQGPKLLIQFQNNGVVDDSQLPKDRFSAERLKGVDSTLKIQPAKLEDSAVYLCASSLDRLAKNIQYFGAGTRLSVL.